This paragraph reports one T cell receptor beta chain. Its recognized antigen is unknown. No base quality information exists; no much larger clone differs at one position. The sample is drawn from a study of identifying expanded T cells in peripheral blood (dated by TCRdb to between 2018 and 2020). Study-level background: Four technical replicates, made by sequencing separate aliquots from the same pool of genomic DNA, were compared pairwise.

As encoded in the germline V gene (reference sequence), CDR1 is LNHDA while CDR2 is SQIVND. CDR3 length: 16 amino acids, cysteine to phenylalanine. The retained sequence is limited to the CDR3, 48 bases, with the frame set at the first base. Here V drops 8 bases and J drops 4 bases, and the junction holds 13 bases not matched to any gene. TCRbeta CDR3 regions were profiled with the immunoSEQ Assay using bias-controlled multiplex PCR amplification of genomic DNA. Per the original workflow: The absolute abundance of each unique TCRbeta CDR3 region was quantified after sequences were collapsed and filtered. Differential abundance was assessed using a binomial (Fisher-equivalent) model and a beta-binomial model in which time-dependent variance fitted from healthy donors was added. Clones with fewer than 5 combined templates were excluded, and clones with Benjamini-Hochberg FDR below 0.01 were called differentially abundant. In the beta-binomial model, variance was expressed as a function of the total template count across the two samples, in the form v = (b*log(k)+a)^2. TCRdb took over this immuneACCESS table, retaining in-frame rearrangements with V and J assigned. Such tables are incomplete; in checked studies, under half of the missing clones stem from an unresolved V gene, and the remainder is unexplained. D and trimming were read from the DNA, whereas the V and J calls and clone size are those reported in that table. The sample table lists about 58,000 clones, roughly 87% of them with a count of one. The ten largest clones represent about 3.7% of the sample.

No immune events, such as infections, were documented for the healthy donors during the collection period. To calibrate time-dependent variance in a beta-binomial model of T-cell clone differential abundance, blood repertoires from healthy donors were used as a training cohort. The training cohort comprised approximately ten healthy donors, 3 female and 7 male. An age range of roughly 25 to 65 years, with an average of roughly 40 years, was recorded for the donors. Whole blood from each healthy donor was obtained from a commercial supplier and was collected at three time points approximately 13 days apart. For immunosequencing, genomic DNA was extracted from unsorted whole blood. Study-wide findings and limitations: About 1.2 differentially abundant clones were flagged by the binomial model between technical replicates, whereas about 16 and 20 were flagged over roughly two weeks and four weeks, respectively. Across all healthy donors, variance in clone template counts between approximately two-week samples was found to increase significantly with total template count. It was expected by the authors that biological variance in healthy repertoires might increase further over much longer intervals, such as months to years. Both the number of clones called differentially abundant and the false-positive rate were significantly reduced by the beta-binomial model across all healthy-donor time intervals.

The clonotype originates from a person aged 18 to 75 in good health. Sequenced input: blood. Recombination linked TRBV19 to TRBJ2-2; 7 junctional bases match TRBD1. The DNA reads as follows: TGTGCCAGTTCCTCCGGGACAGACGATAGCACCGGGGAGCTGTTTTTT. Its translation reads: CASSSGTDDSTGELFF.